Below, 8 T cell receptor beta chains from the same sample are listed, as sequenced in a study of cytomegalovirus exposure and HLA in healthy donors. Measured with immunoSEQ multiplex PCR; TCRdb has only the in-frame clones, and not every one. The sample records more than 65,000 clones, around 96% being singletons. The sequenced material came from PBMCs. The receptors shown here come from a woman aged 18-35 years in good health and CMV-seronegative.

The chain uses TRBV2 and TRBJ2-7; D may be TRBD2 (5 bases). The V end lost 6 bases, the J end lost 7 bases, and 19 bases lay between the germline ends. The germline V gene encodes CDR1 SNHLY and CDR2 FYNNEI. The CDR3 has 14 amino acids. The DNA of the CDR3 is TGTGCCAGCAGCCTTTCAGAGGGAGCCCGAGAGCAGTACTTC. Protein product: CASSLSEGAREQYF.

This clone has more than one count but fewer than ten. The V call is TRBV7-8, the J call TRBJ1-3, with unresolved D. V was clipped by 1 base and J by 0 bases, with 7 bases between them. The CDR3 has 15 amino acids. From germline, CDR1 is SGHVS and CDR2 FQNEAQ. CDR3 sequence: CASSLDSYSGNTIYF. The CDR3 bases are TGTGCCAGCAGCTTAGACTCCTACTCTGGAAACACCATATATTTT.

Concerning this clone: No DNA is shown, since the ends of the CDR3 on it are uncertain; the CDR3 is the one TCRdb lists. The J gene is TRBJ1-2, the V gene TRBV18; TRBD1 reflects the table's D call only, with no check against the DNA. CDR1 is KGHSH and CDR2 is LQKENI in the germline V gene. Ends included, the CDR3 has 15 residues. The CDR3 spells CASSPQFGTGSVGTF.

The J gene is TRBJ2-1, the V gene TRBV11-3, with TRBD2 matching over 8 bases. CDR1 and CDR2 (germline): SGHNT, YENEEA. V lost 5 bases, J lost 9 bases, and 12 bases stayed unmatched. The CDR3 is 15 residues long. The CDR3 coding sequence is TGTGCCAGCAGCGAAGGAGCGGGAGTATCCTCTGAGCAGTTCTTC. Protein sequence: CASSEGAGVSSEQFF.

The DNA for the CDR3 is TGCGCCAGCAGCCCTACTAGCGGGAGTATCAATGAGCAGTTCTTC. Its protein product is CASSPTSGSINEQFF. The chain combines TRBV23-1 with TRBJ2-1, with 11 bases aligning to TRBD2. TRBV23-1 is sorted into the ORF group, with uncertain function. This CDR3 contains 15 residues. The ends lost 6 bases at V and 6 bases at J; junction bases unmatched: 7.

The rearrangement uses TRBV9 and TRBJ2-2; D gene uncertain. The CDR3 loop spans 17 amino acids. Germline CDR1 and CDR2: SGDLS and YYNGEE. Trimming cost V 0 bases and J 8 bases, with 20 bases left between them. For the CDR3, the DNA is TGTGCCAGCAGCGTAGCTGTTGTCTCAGAATCTCCGGGGGAGCTGTTTTTT. Translation: CASSVAVVSESPGELFF.

This rearrangement joins TRBV19 to TRBJ2-3; TRBD2 matches at 8 bases. Germline-derived CDR1 and CDR2 are LNHDA and SQIVND (reference sequence). Trimming at V came to 4 bases and at J to 4 bases, leaving 4 bases not matched to a gene. This CDR3 is built from 14 residues. This CDR3 reads CASSTETSADTQYF. CDR3 nucleotide sequence: TGTGCCAGTAGTACGGAGACTAGCGCAGATACGCAGTATTTT.

The chain links TRBV30 to TRBJ1-5; no clear D gene. V shed 3 bases and J shed 3 bases, with 12 bases lying between them. Germline assignment: CDR1 GTSNPN and CDR2 SVGIG (reference sequence). The CDR3 spans 14 residues. The CDR3 DNA sequence: TGTGCCTGGAGCAAGACTGCATTCAATCAGCCCCAGCATTTT. It specifies CAWSKTAFNQPQHF.